The source of this TCR beta chain is a study of blood T cell repertoires in COVID-19. Overall study: COVID-19 samples collected from the United States, Italy and Spain covered acute and convalescent phases. In each case, the material was cDNA or gDNA derived from T cells, B-cell-depleted T cells, or PBMCs.

Per the original methods: It was from reference gene primer amplification that nucleated cell counts were estimated. Repertoires were generated with immunoSEQ multiplex PCR, while TCRdb's copy carries only in-frame clones and drops some. That table supplies the V and J calls and clone size; D and trimming were determined from the DNA. This table holds around 76,000 clones, 85% found once. Trimming cost V 4 bases and J 3 bases, with 13 bases left between them. The CDR3 spans 14 residues. Germline V CDR1 and CDR2: MNHEY, SMNVEV (reference sequence). This TCR derives from a man aged 80 or over with acute or convalescent COVID-19. This chain connects TRBV27 to TRBJ2-7; no reliable D call. Material: peripheral blood. This CDR3 is CASSYTPNSYEQYF. CDR3 in DNA: TGTGCCAGCAGTTATACCCCAAACAGCTACGAGCAGTACTTC.